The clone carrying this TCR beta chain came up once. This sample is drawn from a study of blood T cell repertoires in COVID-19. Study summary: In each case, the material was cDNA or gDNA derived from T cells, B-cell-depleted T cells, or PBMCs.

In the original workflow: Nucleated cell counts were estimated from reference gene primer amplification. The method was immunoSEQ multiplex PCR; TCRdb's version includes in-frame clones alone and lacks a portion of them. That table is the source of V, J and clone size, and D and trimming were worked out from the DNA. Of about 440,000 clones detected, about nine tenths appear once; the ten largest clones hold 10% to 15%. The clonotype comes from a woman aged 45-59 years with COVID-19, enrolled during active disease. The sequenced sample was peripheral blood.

CDR3 coding DNA: TGTGCCACCCAGGGGGTGACCTACGAGCAGTACTTC. Translation: CATQGVTYEQYF. The chain is built from TRBV28 and TRBJ2-7; 7 bases match TRBD1. Trimming cost V 10 bases and J 2 bases; bases outside gene matches: 5. Germline V CDR1 and CDR2: MDHEN, SYDVKM. The CDR3 is 12 residues long.